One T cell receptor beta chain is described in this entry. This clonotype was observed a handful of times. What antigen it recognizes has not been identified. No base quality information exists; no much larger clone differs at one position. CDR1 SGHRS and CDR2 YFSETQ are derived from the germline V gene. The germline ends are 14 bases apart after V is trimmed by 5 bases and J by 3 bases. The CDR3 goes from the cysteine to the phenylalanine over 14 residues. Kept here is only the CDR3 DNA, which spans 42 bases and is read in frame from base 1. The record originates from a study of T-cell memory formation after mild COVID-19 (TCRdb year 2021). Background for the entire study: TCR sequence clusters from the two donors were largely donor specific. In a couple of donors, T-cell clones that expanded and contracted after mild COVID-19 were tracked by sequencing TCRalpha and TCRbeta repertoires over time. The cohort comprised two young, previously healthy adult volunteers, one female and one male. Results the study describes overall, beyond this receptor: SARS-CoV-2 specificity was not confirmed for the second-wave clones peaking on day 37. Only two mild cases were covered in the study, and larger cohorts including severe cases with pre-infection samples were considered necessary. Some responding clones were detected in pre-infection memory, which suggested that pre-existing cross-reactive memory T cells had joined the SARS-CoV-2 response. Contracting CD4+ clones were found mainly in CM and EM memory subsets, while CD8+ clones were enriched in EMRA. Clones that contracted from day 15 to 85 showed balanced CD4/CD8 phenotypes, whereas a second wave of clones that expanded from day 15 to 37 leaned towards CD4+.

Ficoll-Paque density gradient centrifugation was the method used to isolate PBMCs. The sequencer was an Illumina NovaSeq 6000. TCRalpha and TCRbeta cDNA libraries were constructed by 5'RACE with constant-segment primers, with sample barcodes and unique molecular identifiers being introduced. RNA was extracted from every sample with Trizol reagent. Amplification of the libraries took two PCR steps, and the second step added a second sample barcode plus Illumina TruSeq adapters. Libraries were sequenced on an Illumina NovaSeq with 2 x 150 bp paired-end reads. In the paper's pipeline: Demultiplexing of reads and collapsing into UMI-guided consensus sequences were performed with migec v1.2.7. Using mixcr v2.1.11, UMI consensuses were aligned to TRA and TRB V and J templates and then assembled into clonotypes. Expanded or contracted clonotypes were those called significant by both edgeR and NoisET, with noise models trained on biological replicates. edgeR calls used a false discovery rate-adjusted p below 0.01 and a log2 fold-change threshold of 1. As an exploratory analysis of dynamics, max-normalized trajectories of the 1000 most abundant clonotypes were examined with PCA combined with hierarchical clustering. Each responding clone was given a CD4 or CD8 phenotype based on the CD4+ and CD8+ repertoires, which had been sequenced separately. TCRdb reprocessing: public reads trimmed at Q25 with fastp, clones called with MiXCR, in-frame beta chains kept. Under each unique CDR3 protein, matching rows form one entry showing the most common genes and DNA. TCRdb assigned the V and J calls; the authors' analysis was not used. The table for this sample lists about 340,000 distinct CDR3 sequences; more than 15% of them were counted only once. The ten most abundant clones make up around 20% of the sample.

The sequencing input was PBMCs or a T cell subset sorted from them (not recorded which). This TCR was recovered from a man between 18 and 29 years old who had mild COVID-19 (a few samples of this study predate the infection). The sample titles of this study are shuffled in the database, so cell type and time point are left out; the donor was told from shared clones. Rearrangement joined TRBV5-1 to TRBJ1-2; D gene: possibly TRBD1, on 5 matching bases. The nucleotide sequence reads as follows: TGCGCCAGCAGTCCGGGGACCGCTGACTATGGCTACACCTTC. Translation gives CASSPGTADYGYTF.